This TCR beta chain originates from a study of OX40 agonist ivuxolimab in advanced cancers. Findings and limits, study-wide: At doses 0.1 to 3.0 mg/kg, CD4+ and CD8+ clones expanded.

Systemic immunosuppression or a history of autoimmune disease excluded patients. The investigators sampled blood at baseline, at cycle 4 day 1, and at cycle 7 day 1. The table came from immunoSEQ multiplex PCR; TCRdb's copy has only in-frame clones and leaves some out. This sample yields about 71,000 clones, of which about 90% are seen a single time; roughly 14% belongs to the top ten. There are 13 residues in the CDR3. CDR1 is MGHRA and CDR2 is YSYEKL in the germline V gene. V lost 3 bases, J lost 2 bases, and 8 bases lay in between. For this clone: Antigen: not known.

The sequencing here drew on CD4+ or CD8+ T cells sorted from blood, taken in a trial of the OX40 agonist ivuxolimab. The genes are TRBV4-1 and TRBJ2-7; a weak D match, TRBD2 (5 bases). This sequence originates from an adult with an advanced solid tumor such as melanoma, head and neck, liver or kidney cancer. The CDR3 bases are TGCGCCAGCAGCCAGCGGGCCGCCTACGAGCAGTACTTC. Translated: CASSQRAAYEQYF.